This T cell receptor beta chain derives from a study of cytomegalovirus exposure and HLA in healthy donors. Background on the study: From 150 million to 200 million T cells, an earlier analysis saw 117 million unique TCR beta sequences.

J lost 5 bases, V lost 4 bases, and 4 bases had no gene match. The CDR3 is 13 amino acids. The V gene's germline CDR1 is SGHTA and CDR2 FQGNSA. PCR amplification relied on 60 Vbeta primers (plus 13 Jbeta primers). Produced via immunoSEQ multiplex PCR; TCRdb's table is partial and in-frame only. The table records 150,000 to 200,000 clones, around 80% of them present only once. The specimen was PBMCs. The J gene is TRBJ1-2, the V gene TRBV7-2; 7 bases align to TRBD1. The sequence was collected from a girl between 10 and 17 years old in good health and CMV-seropositive. The DNA for the CDR3 is TGTGCCAGCAGCTACGACAGGGATTATGGCTACACCTTC. This sequence encodes CASSYDRDYGYTF.